The source of this T cell receptor (beta chain) is a study of CD8+CD57+ T cells in acquired aplastic anemia. Sequencing involved patients with CD8+CD57+ cell expansion previously shown by flow cytometry. TCR beta VDJ and CDR3 were profiled, and genomic DNA was the template. TCRdb called the reads again in MiXCR, with one record for every CDR3 protein. This table has over 150,000 distinct CDR3 sequences, about two thirds appearing once. The source is a human donor with aplastic anemia. The sequenced sample was sorted CD4+, CD8+, or CD8+CD57+ T cells (not recorded which) from PBMCs.

CDR3 residues: CATSRLVGRSGYNEQFF. CDR3 bases: TGTGCCACCAGCAGACTAGTGGGCAGGTCGGGCTACAATGAGCAGTTCTTC. V usage is TRBV15 and J usage is TRBJ2-1, with D unresolved. Per the germline V gene, CDR1 is LNHNV and CDR2 is YYDKDF (reference sequence). The CDR3 runs 17 residues. V lost 2 bases and J 3 bases, leaving 17 bases between the germline ends.